This paragraph reports one TCR beta chain. Its matching antigen is unknown. TCRdb processed the reads anew with MiXCR; each CDR3 protein has one entry. The sample holds hundreds of thousands of distinct CDR3 sequences; roughly 42% are singletons and the top ten take around 45%. With 3 bases removed from V and 7 bases from J, the gap between germline ends came to 18 bases. CDR3 length: 15 residues. The data were taken from a study of T cell repertoires in cytomegalovirus infection. The overall study: Recently identified HLA-C-restricted CMV epitopes were used, and well-studied HLA-B-restricted CMV epitopes were used as well. Public TCR beta signatures provided an indication of both CMV infection and a matching HLA type. Findings of the study overall: Public TCR beta family frequency separated CMV-and-HLA carriers, including in an independent cohort. Dominating the ex vivo response were TCR beta clonotypes that were CMV-specific and HLA-C-restricted.

This clonotype was obtained from a human donor in good health (CMV status not recorded). Some clones in this sample may be carry-over from other donors' samples. This sequence joins TRBV12-3 or TRBV12-4 and TRBJ1-2; D is uncertain. Sequences were derived from cultured PBMCs, sampled from culture after CMV antigen stimulation. The CDR3 sequence: CASSFVPGQTTGYTF. The CDR3 DNA reads TGTGCCAGCAGTTTTGTCCCCGGCCAGACGACTGGCTACACCTTC.